The clone carrying this TCR beta chain was recorded once. Its antigen is not known. These data are taken from a study of cytomegalovirus exposure and HLA in healthy donors. Study-wide points: It was reported in a later analysis that an Asian-associated ancestry cluster showed fewer N-insertions than the roughly 660-donor mean.

The PCR contained 60 Vbeta and 13 Jbeta primers. The data were produced by immunoSEQ multiplex PCR, yet TCRdb's version contains in-frame clones alone and is incomplete. This table has roughly 190,000 clones, about 80% appearing once. CDR3 length: 14 amino acids. Deletions cut 3 bases from V and 9 bases from J, with 15 bases between. Germline loops: CDR1 GTSNPN, CDR2 SVGIG (reference sequence). The TCR comes from a woman in her 40s in good health and CMV-seronegative. The chain joins TRBV30 to TRBJ1-6; D remains ambiguous. Sequencing was performed on PBMCs. Here the CDR3 reads CAWRGSIAGSPLHF. CDR3 DNA: TGTGCCTGGAGGGGCTCAATAGCGGGTTCACCCCTCCACTTT.